This note documents a single T cell receptor beta chain sequence. The antigen is not known. The source of the sample is a study of T cell repertoires in cytomegalovirus infection. Study-level information: Matching HLA type and CMV infection were both indicated by public TCR beta signatures.

The CDR3 runs to 12 residues. The V end lost 7 bases, the J end lost 2 bases, and 6 bases lay between the germline ends. Germline CDR1 and CDR2: LNHDA and SQIVND (reference sequence). Each CDR3 protein gets one entry after TCRdb re-called the reads with MiXCR. The data show around 740,000 distinct CDR3 sequences, under 40% seen once. General observations from the study: In two of eight donors, the top clonotype was HLA-C-restricted CMV-specific. Cumulated frequencies of public TCR beta families served to identify carriers of CMV plus the relevant HLA.

The gene calls are TRBV19 and TRBJ1-5; no clear D gene. The sequencing input was PBMCs. The TCR originated in a human donor in good health (CMV status not recorded). Some clones in this sample may be carry-over from other donors' samples. CDR3 DNA sequence: TGTGCCAGTACCTATGGCAATCAGCCCCAGCATTTT. Translated: CASTYGNQPQHF.